This TCR beta chain was profiled in a study of T cell clones after liver transplantation. Concerning this clone: Its specificity is unknown.

Clones were read by immunoSEQ multiplex PCR, and TCRdb kept only the in-frame ones, dropping some. The sample records 93,000 or so clones, 84% being singletons. Findings of the study overall: In two subjects, few donor cells limited the measurable donor-reactive repertoire.

Trimming pared 5 bases from V and 8 bases from J, leaving 10 bases between. The germline V gene has CDR1 GTSNPN and CDR2 SVGIG (reference sequence). CDR3 length: 11 residues. This receptor was identified in a human patient who received a liver transplant. A share of the T cells may be of graft donor origin. The sequences come from CD4+ T cells from blood, collected 45 to 50 months after liver transplant. This sequence joins TRBV30 and TRBJ2-4; D may be TRBD1 or TRBD2 (5 bases each). The chain's CDR3 is CAWEGMDIQYF. The DNA for the CDR3 is TGTGCCTGGGAGGGGATGGACATTCAGTACTTC.